Shown below are 29 T cell receptor beta chains from a single sample sequenced in a study of CD8+ T cells in alopecia areata. RNA, once extracted, was reverse transcribed into cDNA for use as the sequencing template. Generated by immunoSEQ multiplex PCR, the TCRdb table keeps only in-frame clones and is missing some. The sample has 150,000 to 180,000 clones, around half seen once; the top ten hold less than 20%. The sequences come from CD8+ T cells sorted from blood, collected at week 0. The receptors come from a human donor with alopecia areata.

This chain connects TRBV29-1 to TRBJ2-7; D may match TRBD1 or TRBD2 (5 bases each). CDR1 is SQVTM and CDR2 is ANQGSEA in the germline V gene. This CDR3 spans 16 amino acids. The V end was cut by 7 bases, the J end by 0 bases, with 22 bases between. The CDR3 DNA follows: TGCAGCGCTGACGGGACGGACGGGATCAACTCCTACGAGCAGTACTTC. This translates into CSADGTDGINSYEQYF.

The DNA of the CDR3 is TGCAGCGCCCCAGGGCGGGGTTGGAGCAATCAGCCCCAGCATTTT. Protein: CSAPGRGWSNQPQHF. The chain links TRBV29-1 to TRBJ1-5; D might be TRBD1 (5 bases). This CDR3 has 15 residues. CDR1 is SQVTM and CDR2 is ANQGSEA in the germline V gene. Trimming stripped 7 bases from V and 1 base from J, with 17 bases between. Looking up the rest from reference TRBV29-1 and TRBJ1-5 gives the full variable domain: SAVISQKPSRDICQRGTSLTIQCQVDSQVTMMFWYRQQPGQSLTLIATANQGSEATYESGFVIDKFPISRPNLTFSTLTVSNMSPEDSSIYLCSAPGRGWSNQPQHFGDGTRLSIL.

The chain carries TRBV13 and TRBJ1-4; D might be TRBD1 (6 bases). The V end was cut by 5 bases, the J end by 5 bases, with 9 bases between. Per germline, CDR1 PRHDT and CDR2 FYEKMQ (reference sequence). The CDR3 length is 13 residues. The CDR3 DNA is TGTGCCAGCAGCCGGGGGACAAATGAAAAACTGTTTTTT. Translating it yields CASSRGTNEKLFF.

This chain uses TRBV30 with TRBJ2-1; TRBD2 might be the D (5 bases). The CDR3 has 14 amino acids. Trimming shortened V by 5 bases and J by 0 bases, and 11 bases separated the two germline ends. Germline V gene sequence: CDR1 GTSNPN, CDR2 SVGIG (reference sequence). The CDR3 DNA sequence: TGTGCCTGGGGGGTAGGGAGCTCCTACAATGAGCAGTTCTTC. Encoded protein: CAWGVGSSYNEQFF.

The chain carries TRBV10-2 and TRBJ1-2; D unclear. Germline-derived CDR1 and CDR2 are WSHSY and SAAADI. V was pared by 8 bases and J by 0 bases, with 10 bases between. CDR3 size: 13 residues. The CDR3 nucleotides read TGCGCCAGCTACAGTGGGGCTAACTATGGCTACACCTTC. Residues: CASYSGANYGYTF.

The J gene is TRBJ2-2, the V gene TRBV29-1; D perhaps matches TRBD1 (5 bases). The V and J ends lost 6 bases and 0 bases respectively, with 8 bases between them. The CDR3 runs 13 residues. Germline V gives CDR1 SQVTM, CDR2 ANQGSEA. As DNA, the CDR3 is TGCAGCGTCCCCAGGGCGAACACCGGGGAGCTGTTTTTT. It is translated as CSVPRANTGELFF.

A few counts support this clone. The genes are TRBV4-3 and TRBJ2-3, with D possibly TRBD1 on 6 matching bases. Trimming pared 4 bases from V and 6 bases from J, leaving 11 bases between. Germline assignment: CDR1 LGHNA and CDR2 YSLEER. The CDR3 consists of 13 residues. The CDR3 bases are TGCGCCAGCAGCCCAGGGGTTTCGGATACGCAGTATTTT. The encoded protein is CASSPGVSDTQYF.

This clone showed up just a few times. V usage is TRBV9 and J usage is TRBJ1-6; D not certain. Between the trimmed V and J ends, which lost 3 bases and 10 bases, there was a span of 11 bases. The CDR3 loop spans 13 amino acids. The germline gives CDR1 SGDLS, CDR2 YYNGEE. The CDR3 sequence: CASSEGNQSPLHF. CDR3 sequence (DNA): TGTGCCAGCAGCGAGGGAAACCAATCACCCCTCCACTTT.

The chain has TRBV5-4 and TRBJ2-5, with 10 bases that match TRBD2. The V and J ends lost 1 base and 5 bases, in that order; junction bases with no gene match: 11. The CDR3 extends over 17 amino acids. The germline V gene has CDR1 SGHNT and CDR2 YYREEE (reference sequence). In nucleotides, the CDR3 is TGTGCCAGCAGCTTGATTTTCAGCGGGGGGGCCTTCGAGACCCAGTACTTC. Translated: CASSLIFSGGAFETQYF. The full variable domain, in which reference TRBV5-4 and TRBJ2-5 provide the parts outside the CDR3, is ETGVTQSPTHLIKTRGQQVTLRCSSQSGHNTVSWYQQALGQGPQFIFQYYREEENGRGNFPPRFSGLQFPNYSSELNVNALELDDSALYLCASSLIFSGGAFETQYFGPGTRLLVL.

The chain has TRBV6-1 and TRBJ1-4; D gene ambiguous. Germline lookup yields CDR1 MNHNS and CDR2 SASEGT. V lost 11 bases and J 5 bases, leaving 12 bases between the germline ends. The CDR3 consists of 12 residues. The CDR3 DNA follows: TGTGCCTCAAGCGGAAGGAATGAAAAACTGTTTTTT. This encodes CASSGRNEKLFF.

The genes are TRBV7-9 and TRBJ2-1; 8 bases line up with TRBD2. The CDR3 sequence is 17 residues long. The trim removed 5 bases at V and 8 bases at J, leaving 17 bases unmatched. CDR1 and CDR2 (germline): SEHNR, FQNEAQ (reference sequence). The CDR3 region has the DNA TGTGCCAGCAGCCTACAAAAATGGAGCGGGGGCGGGGATGAGCAGTTCTTC. It translates to CASSLQKWSGGGDEQFF.

DNA for the CDR3: TGCAGCGTTGTTCAGAGCATATGGGGCGGTGGCTACACCTTC. Encoded protein: CSVVQSIWGGGYTF. The V gene is TRBV29-1, the J gene TRBJ1-2; D might be TRBD1 (5 bases). Germline CDR1 is SQVTM and CDR2 is ANQGSEA. V gave up 4 bases and J gave up 7 bases, with 19 bases separating them. The CDR3 loop spans 14 amino acids.

The rearrangement joins TRBV4-3 to TRBJ2-7; possibly TRBD1 or TRBD2 for D (5 bases each). V dropped 4 bases and J dropped 4 bases, with 17 bases sitting between them. Germline-derived CDR1 and CDR2 are LGHNA and YSLEER. The CDR3 contains 15 residues. The CDR3 protein is CASSPYVGDAYEQYF. In DNA form, the CDR3 reads TGCGCCAGCAGCCCTTACGTGGGGGATGCGTACGAGCAGTACTTC.

The rearrangement uses TRBV29-1 and TRBJ1-2; TRBD1 is a possible D gene (5 bases). Germline-derived CDR1 and CDR2 are SQVTM and ANQGSEA. Between the trimmed V and J ends, which lost 0 bases and 8 bases, there was a span of 10 bases. The CDR3 has 12 amino acids. The CDR3, as DNA: TGCAGCGTTGAAGATGGGGGGAGCGGCTACACCTTC. Amino acids: CSVEDGGSGYTF.

The chain uses TRBV27 and TRBJ2-7, with D perhaps matching TRBD2 (7 bases). V lost 10 bases and J lost 6, with 13 bases in between. Germline V gives CDR1 MNHEY, CDR2 SMNVEV (reference sequence). The CDR3 is made up of 11 amino acids. DNA for the CDR3: TGTGCCACGGTAGGGGGGGCCGAGCAGTACTTC. Amino acids: CATVGGAEQYF.

The gene calls are TRBV19 and TRBJ2-7; 8 bases fit TRBD1. V shed 5 bases, J shed 4 bases, and the junction held 10 bases outside the gene matches. CDR1 is LNHDA, CDR2 SQIVND, per germline (reference sequence). There are 15 residues in the CDR3. The CDR3 nucleotides read TGTGCCAGTAGTCCCGGGACAGGCGACGGGTACGAGCAGTACTTC. Encoded protein: CASSPGTGDGYEQYF.

The chain recombines TRBV27 with TRBJ2-3; D perhaps matches TRBD1 (5 bases). The length of the CDR3 is 18 residues. Trimming removed 6 bases at V and 1 base at J, with 23 bases between. Germline loops: CDR1 MNHEY, CDR2 SMNVEV (reference sequence). This chain's CDR3 is CASSPEGAPRLRTDTQYF. In nucleotides, the CDR3 is TGTGCCAGCAGCCCCGAAGGGGCCCCGAGGCTCCGCACAGATACGCAGTATTTT.

The genes are TRBV30 and TRBJ1-5; D might be TRBD1 (5 bases). The germline V gene has CDR1 GTSNPN and CDR2 SVGIG (reference sequence). Trimming pared 3 bases from V and 0 bases from J, leaving 12 bases between. CDR3 length equals 15 residues. The CDR3 spells CAWSTGTDSNQPQHF. The DNA of the CDR3 is TGTGCCTGGAGCACCGGGACGGATAGCAATCAGCCCCAGCATTTT.

The chain links TRBV30 to TRBJ2-5, with 9 bases lining up with TRBD1. CDR1 and CDR2 from the germline V gene are GTSNPN and SVGIG (reference sequence). CDR3 length: 13 residues. V gave up 4 bases and J gave up 5 bases; unmatched junction bases: 5. CDR3 nucleotides: TGTGCCTGGAACCCTACAGGGGGCGAGACCCAGTACTTC. It translates to CAWNPTGGETQYF.

The chain combines TRBV19 with TRBJ2-1, with TRBD2 as a possible D gene (6 bases). The germline V gene encodes CDR1 LNHDA and CDR2 SQIVND (reference sequence). The CDR3 is made up of 14 amino acids. The V gene lost 3 bases and the J gene lost 4 bases, with 10 bases spanning the gap. The CDR3 is CASSMTSGYNEQFF. The CDR3 DNA follows: TGTGCCAGTAGTATGACTAGTGGTTACAATGAGCAGTTCTTC.

The rearrangement links TRBV29-1 to TRBJ2-1, with unresolved D. The V and J ends lost 5 bases and 7 bases respectively, with 6 bases between them. The CDR3 is made up of 10 amino acids. Per the germline V gene, CDR1 is SQVTM and CDR2 is ANQGSEA. CDR3 sequence reads: CSVFWNEQFF. CDR3 nucleotides: TGCAGCGTTTTTTGGAATGAGCAGTTCTTC.

This clone was observed a few times. The rearrangement joins TRBV29-1 to TRBJ2-7; TRBD1 aligns across 10 bases. Germline lookup yields CDR1 SQVTM and CDR2 ANQGSEA. CDR3 length: 14 residues. After removal of 6 bases from V and 6 bases from J, the junction contained 11 bases not matched to a gene. CDR3 loop: CSVDSGTGEREQYF. In DNA form, the CDR3 reads TGCAGCGTCGACTCCGGGACAGGGGAGCGCGAGCAGTACTTC.

This clone was found a few times. The CDR3 DNA reads as TGCAGTGCGGGACGCTCGGAGACCCAGTACTTC. It translates to CSAGRSETQYF. The chain is built from TRBV20-1 and TRBJ2-5; D may match TRBD1 or TRBD2 (5 bases each). Germline V lookup: CDR1 DFQATT, CDR2 SNEGSKA (reference sequence). The CDR3 has 11 residues. The ends were cut back, 6 bases at V and 5 bases at J, with 10 bases in the middle.

V and J are TRBV27 and TRBJ2-7; the D call may be TRBD1 or TRBD2 (5 bases each). The germline V gene encodes CDR1 MNHEY and CDR2 SMNVEV (reference sequence). This CDR3 contains 14 residues. Between the trimmed V and J ends, which lost 2 bases and 2 bases, there was a span of 10 bases. The CDR3 is CASSLRGSAYEQYF. Here the CDR3 DNA reads TGTGCCAGCAGTTTACGGGGCAGTGCCTACGAGCAGTACTTC.

This chain connects TRBV30 to TRBJ1-1; 7 nucleotides agree with TRBD1. Germline CDR1 GTSNPN, CDR2 SVGIG (reference sequence). The CDR3 has 14 amino acids. The V segment lost 2 bases and the J segment 5 bases; nucleotides outside the gene matches: 8. CDR3 region: CAWSTNNRGTEAFF. The CDR3, as DNA: TGTGCCTGGAGTACCAATAACAGGGGAACTGAAGCTTTCTTT.

The chain combines TRBV25-1 with TRBJ2-4; D might be TRBD2 (5 bases). The CDR3 runs 16 residues. Trimming stripped 1 base from V and 3 bases from J, with 13 bases between. Germline V CDR1 and CDR2: MGHDK, SYGVNS. In DNA, the CDR3 is TGTGCCAGCAGTGAATTCGAGGGAGAGGGCAAAAACATTCAGTACTTC. It encodes CASSEFEGEGKNIQYF.

The chain couples TRBV19 to TRBJ1-2; D remains ambiguous. V was clipped by 8 bases and J by 7 bases, with 14 bases between them. This CDR3 contains 12 residues. Per germline, CDR1 LNHDA and CDR2 SQIVND (reference sequence). As DNA, the CDR3 is TGTGCCAGTGCGGTAGGGTCGGGTGGCTACACCTTC. Its translation: CASAVGSGGYTF.

This chain connects TRBV9 to TRBJ2-2; D not resolved. From germline, CDR1 is SGDLS and CDR2 YYNGEE. V was clipped by 0 bases and J by 4 bases, with 4 bases between them. This CDR3 has 13 amino acids. CDR3 sequence: CASSVVGTGELFF. The CDR3 nucleotides are TGTGCCAGCAGCGTAGTGGGCACCGGGGAGCTGTTTTTT. Together with reference TRBV9 and TRBJ2-2, the CDR3 gives the full variable domain: DSGVTQTPKHLITATGQRVTLRCSPRSGDLSVYWYQQSLDQGLQFLIQYYNGEERAKGNILERFSAQQFPDLHSELNLSSLELGDSALYFCASSVVGTGELFFGEGSRLTVL.

The rearrangement links TRBV30 to TRBJ1-2; possible D gene TRBD1, 5 bases. There are 13 residues in the CDR3. The germline CDR1 and CDR2 sequences are GTSNPN and SVGIG (reference sequence). V gave up 3 bases and J gave up 4 bases, with 12 bases separating them. The CDR3 DNA follows: TGTGCCTGGAGCGACGGGACGTTCTATGGCTACACCTTC. Translation gives CAWSDGTFYGYTF.